This T cell receptor (beta chain) came from a study of T cell responses to AZD1222 COVID-19 vaccine. Produced via immunoSEQ multiplex PCR; TCRdb's table is partial and in-frame only. The table includes 85,000 to 90,000 clones, about 86% detected once. Trimming cost V 6 bases and J 1 base, with 9 bases left between them. CDR1 is MGHRA and CDR2 is YSYEKL in the germline V gene. The length of the CDR3 is 13 residues. The source material was peripheral blood, sampled on day 0 of MenACWY control vaccination. This clonotype originated in an adult in good health. This chain uses TRBV4-1 with TRBJ1-1; D gene ambiguous. CDR3 sequence (DNA): TGCGCCAGCAGGTCGACTGGGAACACTGAAGCTTTCTTT. It yields the protein CASRSTGNTEAFF.